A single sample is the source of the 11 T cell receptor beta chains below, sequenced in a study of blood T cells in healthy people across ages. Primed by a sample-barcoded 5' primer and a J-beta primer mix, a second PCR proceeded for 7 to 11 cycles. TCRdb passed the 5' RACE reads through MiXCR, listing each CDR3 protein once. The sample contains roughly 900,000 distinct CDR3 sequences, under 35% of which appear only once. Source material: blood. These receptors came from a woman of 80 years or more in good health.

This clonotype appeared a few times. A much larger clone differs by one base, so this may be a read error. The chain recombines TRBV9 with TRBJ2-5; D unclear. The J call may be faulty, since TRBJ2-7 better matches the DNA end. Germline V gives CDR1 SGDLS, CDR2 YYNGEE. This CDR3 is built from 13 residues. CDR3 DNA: TGTGCCAGCAGCAAGAACCTGTCCGGCGAGCAGTACTTC. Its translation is CASSKNLSGEQYF.

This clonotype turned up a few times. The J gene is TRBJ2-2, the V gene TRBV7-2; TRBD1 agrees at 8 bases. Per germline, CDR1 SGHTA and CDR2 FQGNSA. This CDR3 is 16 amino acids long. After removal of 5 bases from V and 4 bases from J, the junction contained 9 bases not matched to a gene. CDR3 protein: CASSRVAGGGTGELFF. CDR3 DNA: TGTGCCAGCAGCCGAGTTGCAGGGGGCGGCACCGGGGAGCTGTTTTTT.

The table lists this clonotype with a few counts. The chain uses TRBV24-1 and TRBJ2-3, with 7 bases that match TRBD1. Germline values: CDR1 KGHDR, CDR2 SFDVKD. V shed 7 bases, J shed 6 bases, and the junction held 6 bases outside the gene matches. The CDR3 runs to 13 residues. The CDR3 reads CATSFTGVDTQYF. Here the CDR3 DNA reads TGTGCCACCAGCTTCACAGGGGTGGATACGCAGTATTTT.

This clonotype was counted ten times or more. CDR3 coding DNA: TGTGCCAGCAGCTTAAAGGCTCGGCAGCTAGTCGCAGATACGCAGTATTTT. Translated, it gives CASSLKARQLVADTQYF. This chain connects TRBV7-2 to TRBJ2-3; D is uncertain. Germline V gene lookup returns CDR1 SGHTA and CDR2 FQGNSA. The CDR3 has 17 residues. V dropped 2 bases and J dropped 4 bases, with 19 bases sitting between them.

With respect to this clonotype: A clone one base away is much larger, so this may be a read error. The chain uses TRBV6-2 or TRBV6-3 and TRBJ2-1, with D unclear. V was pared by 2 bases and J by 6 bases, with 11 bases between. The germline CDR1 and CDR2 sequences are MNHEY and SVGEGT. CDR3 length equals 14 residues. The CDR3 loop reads CASSYGSRVNEQFF. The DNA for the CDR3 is TGTGCCAGCAGTTACGGCTCTAGGGTCAATGAGCAGTTCTTC.

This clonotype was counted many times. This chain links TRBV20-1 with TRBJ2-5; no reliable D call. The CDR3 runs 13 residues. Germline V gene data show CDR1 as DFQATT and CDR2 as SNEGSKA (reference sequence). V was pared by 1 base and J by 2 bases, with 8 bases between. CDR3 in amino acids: CSARVGVQETQYF. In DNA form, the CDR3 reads TGCAGTGCTAGAGTTGGGGTGCAAGAGACCCAGTACTTC.

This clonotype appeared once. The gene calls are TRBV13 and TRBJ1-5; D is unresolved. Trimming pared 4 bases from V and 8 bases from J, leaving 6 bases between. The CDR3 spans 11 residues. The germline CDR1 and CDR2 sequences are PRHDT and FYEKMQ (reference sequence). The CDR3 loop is CASSCIKPQHF. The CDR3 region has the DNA TGTGCCAGCAGCTGTATAAAGCCCCAGCATTTT.

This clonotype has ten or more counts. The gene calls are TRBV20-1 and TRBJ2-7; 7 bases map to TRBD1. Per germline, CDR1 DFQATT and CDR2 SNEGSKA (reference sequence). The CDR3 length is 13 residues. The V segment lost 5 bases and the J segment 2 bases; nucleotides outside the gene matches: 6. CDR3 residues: CSAPRTGAYEQYF. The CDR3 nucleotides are TGCAGTGCTCCTCGGACAGGAGCCTACGAGCAGTACTTC.

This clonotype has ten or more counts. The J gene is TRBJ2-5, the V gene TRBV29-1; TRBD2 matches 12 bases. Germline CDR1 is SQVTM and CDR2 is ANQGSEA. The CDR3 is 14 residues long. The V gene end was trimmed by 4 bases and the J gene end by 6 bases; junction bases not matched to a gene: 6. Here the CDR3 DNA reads TGCAGCGTTGCCTCGCTAGCGGGAGGGAAGACCCAGTACTTC. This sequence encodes CSVASLAGGKTQYF.

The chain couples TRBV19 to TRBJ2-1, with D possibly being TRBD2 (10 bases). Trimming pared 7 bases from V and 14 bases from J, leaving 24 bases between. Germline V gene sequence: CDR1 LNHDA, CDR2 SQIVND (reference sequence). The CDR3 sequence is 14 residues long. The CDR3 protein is CASTGQGKSGGEFF. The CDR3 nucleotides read TGTGCCAGTACGGGACAGGGAAAAAGCGGGGGGGAGTTCTTC.

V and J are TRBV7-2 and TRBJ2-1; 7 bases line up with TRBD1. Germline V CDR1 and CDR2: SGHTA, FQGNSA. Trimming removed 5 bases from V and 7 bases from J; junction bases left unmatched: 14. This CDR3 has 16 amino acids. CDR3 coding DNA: TGTGCCAGCAGCCCAGACAGGGCTCGAGGGGGTAATGAGCAGTTCTTC. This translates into CASSPDRARGGNEQFF.